The entry below gives a single T cell receptor (beta chain) sequence along with its context. The PCR had 60 Vbeta and 13 Jbeta primers. Clones were sequenced by immunoSEQ multiplex PCR, and TCRdb holds only the in-frame ones, with some missing. This sample has 90,000 to 130,000 clones, with approximately 70% found just once. The sample originates from a study of cytomegalovirus exposure and HLA in healthy donors. The sequence was collected from a woman aged 25 to 39 in good health and CMV-seronegative. Sequenced sample: PBMCs.

CDR3 amino acids: CASRSGGGNTIYF. DNA of the CDR3: TGCGCCAGCAGATCAGGGGGCGGAAACACCATATATTTT. V gene TRBV5-1 combines with J gene TRBJ1-3, with 8 bases aligning to TRBD1. V lost 5 bases, J lost 4 bases, and 2 bases stayed unmatched. From germline, CDR1 is SGHRS and CDR2 YFSETQ. The CDR3 consists of 13 residues.